Sequencing of this TCR beta chain was carried out in a study of cytomegalovirus exposure and HLA in healthy donors. The PCR ran on 60 Vbeta and 13 Jbeta primers. The table came from immunoSEQ multiplex PCR; TCRdb's copy has only in-frame clones and leaves some out. The profile shows 100,000 to 150,000 clones, approximately 78% of them singletons. Donors counted as nominally healthy when sampled, yet unrecorded immune exposures were likely. This CDR3 has 15 amino acids. Trimming removed 1 base from V and 1 base from J; junction bases left unmatched: 2. Germline CDR1 SGHRS, CDR2 YFSETQ. The chain carries TRBV5-1 and TRBJ2-1; 7 bases fit TRBD2. The sample was PBMCs. This sequence was found in a female donor in good health and CMV-seronegative. This CDR3 is CASSLQAGSYNEQFF. CDR3 nucleotide sequence: TGCGCCAGCAGCTTGCAAGCGGGGTCCTACAATGAGCAGTTCTTC.